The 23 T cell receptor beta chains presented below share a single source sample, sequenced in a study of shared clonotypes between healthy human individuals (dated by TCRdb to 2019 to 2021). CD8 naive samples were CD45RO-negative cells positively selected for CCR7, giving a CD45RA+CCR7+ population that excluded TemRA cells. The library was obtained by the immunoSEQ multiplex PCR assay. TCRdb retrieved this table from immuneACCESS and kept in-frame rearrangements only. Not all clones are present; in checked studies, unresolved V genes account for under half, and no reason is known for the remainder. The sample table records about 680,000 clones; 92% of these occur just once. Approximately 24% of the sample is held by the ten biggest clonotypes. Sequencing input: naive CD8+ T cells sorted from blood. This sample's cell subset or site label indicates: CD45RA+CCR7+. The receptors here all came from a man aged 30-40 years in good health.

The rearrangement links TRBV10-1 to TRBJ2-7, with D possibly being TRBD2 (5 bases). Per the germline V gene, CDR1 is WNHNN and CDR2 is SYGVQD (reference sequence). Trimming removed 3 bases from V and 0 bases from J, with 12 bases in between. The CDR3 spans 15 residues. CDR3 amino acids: CASSDSYGSSYEQYF. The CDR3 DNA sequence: TGCGCCAGCAGTGATAGTTATGGGAGCTCCTACGAGCAGTACTTC.

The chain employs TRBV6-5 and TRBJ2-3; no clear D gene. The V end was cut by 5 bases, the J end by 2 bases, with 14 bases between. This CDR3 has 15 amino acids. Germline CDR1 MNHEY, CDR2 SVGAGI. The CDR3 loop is CASSLFLDPTDTQYF. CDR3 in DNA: TGTGCCAGCAGTCTATTTCTAGATCCCACAGATACGCAGTATTTT.

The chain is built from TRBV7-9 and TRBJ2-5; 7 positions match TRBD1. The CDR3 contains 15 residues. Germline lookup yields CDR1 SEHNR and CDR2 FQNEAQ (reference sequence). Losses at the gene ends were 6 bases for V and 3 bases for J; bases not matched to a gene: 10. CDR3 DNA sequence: TGTGCCAGCAGAATTTCCGGGACAGAAGAAGAGACCCAGTACTTC. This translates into CASRISGTEEETQYF.

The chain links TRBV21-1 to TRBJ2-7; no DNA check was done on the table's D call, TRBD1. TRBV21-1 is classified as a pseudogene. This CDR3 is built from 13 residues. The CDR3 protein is CASSHKGDYEQYF. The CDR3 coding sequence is TGTGCCAGCAGTCACAAGGGGGACTACGAGCAGTACTTC.

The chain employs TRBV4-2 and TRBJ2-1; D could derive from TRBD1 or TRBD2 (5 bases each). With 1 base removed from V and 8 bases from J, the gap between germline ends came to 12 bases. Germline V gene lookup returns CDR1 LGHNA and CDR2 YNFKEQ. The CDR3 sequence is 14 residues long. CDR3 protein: CASSQVPGRDEQFF. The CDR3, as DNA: TGTGCCAGCAGCCAAGTTCCGGGGCGGGATGAGCAGTTCTTC.

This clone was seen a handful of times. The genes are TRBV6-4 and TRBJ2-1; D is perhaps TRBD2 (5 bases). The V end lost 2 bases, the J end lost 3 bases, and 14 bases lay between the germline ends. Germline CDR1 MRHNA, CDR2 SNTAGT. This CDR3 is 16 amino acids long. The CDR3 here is CASSDEASWFYNEQFF. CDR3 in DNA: TGTGCCAGCAGTGACGAGGCTAGCTGGTTCTACAATGAGCAGTTCTTC.

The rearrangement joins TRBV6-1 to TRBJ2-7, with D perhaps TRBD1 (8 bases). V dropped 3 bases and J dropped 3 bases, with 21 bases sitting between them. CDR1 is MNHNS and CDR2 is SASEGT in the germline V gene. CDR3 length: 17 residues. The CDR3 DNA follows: TGTGCCAGCAGTGAGGGGCGGGGGACAGGAGGATACTACGAGCAGTACTTC. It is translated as CASSEGRGTGGYYEQYF.

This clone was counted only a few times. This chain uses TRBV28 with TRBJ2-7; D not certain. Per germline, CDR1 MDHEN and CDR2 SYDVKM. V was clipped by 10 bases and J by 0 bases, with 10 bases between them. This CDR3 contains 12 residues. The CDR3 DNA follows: TGTGCCATCTCCGATGGCTCCTACGAGCAGTACTTC. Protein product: CAISDGSYEQYF. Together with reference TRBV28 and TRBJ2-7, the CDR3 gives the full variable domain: DVKVTQSSRYLVKRTGEKVFLECVQDMDHENMFWYRQDPGLGLRLIYFSYDVKMKEKGDIPEGYSVSREKKERFSLILESASTNQTSMYLCAISDGSYEQYFGPGTRLTVT.

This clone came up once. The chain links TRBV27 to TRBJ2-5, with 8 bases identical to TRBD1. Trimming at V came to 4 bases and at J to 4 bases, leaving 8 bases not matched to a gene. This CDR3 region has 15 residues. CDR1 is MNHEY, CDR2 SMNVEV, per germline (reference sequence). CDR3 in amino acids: CASSSWTGSSETQYF. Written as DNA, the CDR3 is TGTGCCAGCAGTTCGTGGACAGGGTCTTCAGAGACCCAGTACTTC.

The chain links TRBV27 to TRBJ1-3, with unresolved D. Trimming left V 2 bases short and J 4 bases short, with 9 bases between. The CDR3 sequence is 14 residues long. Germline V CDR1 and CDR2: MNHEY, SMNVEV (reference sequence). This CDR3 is CASSLRAVGNTIYF. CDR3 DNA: TGTGCCAGCAGTTTAAGGGCAGTCGGAAACACCATATATTTT.

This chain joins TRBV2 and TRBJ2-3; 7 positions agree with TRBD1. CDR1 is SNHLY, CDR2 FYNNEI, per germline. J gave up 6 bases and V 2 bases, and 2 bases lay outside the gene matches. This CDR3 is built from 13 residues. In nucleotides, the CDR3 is TGTGCCAGCAGTGAAACAGGGGCGGATACGCAGTATTTT. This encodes CASSETGADTQYF.

The CDR3 nucleotides are TGCGCCAGCAGCCTCGGGACAGCTAATGAAAAACTGTTTTTT. Encoded protein: CASSLGTANEKLFF. The gene calls are TRBV4-1 and TRBJ1-4; 7 bases fit TRBD1. The CDR3 has 14 residues. Unmatched junction bases numbered 2, after V lost 4 bases and J lost 3 bases. CDR1 MGHRA and CDR2 YSYEKL come from the germline V gene.

The CDR3: CASSLAGYTDTQYF. The CDR3 DNA follows: TGTGCCAGCAGCTTGGCGGGGTACACAGATACGCAGTATTTT. The chain joins TRBV7-9 to TRBJ2-3, with D perhaps matching TRBD2 (6 bases). The V end lost 3 bases, the J end lost 2 bases, and 9 bases lay between the germline ends. Germline lookup yields CDR1 SEHNR and CDR2 FQNEAQ (reference sequence). The CDR3 extends over 14 amino acids.

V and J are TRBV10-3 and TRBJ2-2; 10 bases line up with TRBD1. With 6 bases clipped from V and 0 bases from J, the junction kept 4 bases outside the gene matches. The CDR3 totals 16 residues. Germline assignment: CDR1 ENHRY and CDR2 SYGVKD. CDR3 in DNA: TGTGCCATCAGGACGGGACAGGGGCCGAACACCGGGGAGCTGTTTTTT. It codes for CAIRTGQGPNTGELFF.

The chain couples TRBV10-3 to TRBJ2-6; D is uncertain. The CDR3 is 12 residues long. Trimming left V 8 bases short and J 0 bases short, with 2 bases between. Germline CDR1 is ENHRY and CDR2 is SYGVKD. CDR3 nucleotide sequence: TGTGCCATCGGCTCTGGGGCCAACGTCCTGACTTTC. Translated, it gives CAIGSGANVLTF.

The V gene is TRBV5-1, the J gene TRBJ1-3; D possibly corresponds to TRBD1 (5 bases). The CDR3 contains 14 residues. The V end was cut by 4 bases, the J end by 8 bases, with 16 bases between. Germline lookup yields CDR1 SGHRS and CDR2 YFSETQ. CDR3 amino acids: CASSEGQGWDTIYF. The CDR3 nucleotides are TGCGCCAGCAGCGAGGGCCAGGGCTGGGACACCATATATTTT.

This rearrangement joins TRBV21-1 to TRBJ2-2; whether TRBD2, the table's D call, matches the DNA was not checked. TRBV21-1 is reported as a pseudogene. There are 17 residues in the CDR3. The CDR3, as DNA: TGTGCCAGCAGCAAAAGGAGGAGCGGACCCATGGGCGGGGAGCTGTTTTTT. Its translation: CASSKRRSGPMGGELFF.

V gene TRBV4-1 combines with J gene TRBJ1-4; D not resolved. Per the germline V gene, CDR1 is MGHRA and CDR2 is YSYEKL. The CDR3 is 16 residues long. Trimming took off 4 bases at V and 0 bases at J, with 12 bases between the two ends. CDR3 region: CASSPEFTATNEKLFF. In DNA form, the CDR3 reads TGCGCCAGCAGCCCCGAGTTCACTGCAACTAATGAAAAACTGTTTTTT.

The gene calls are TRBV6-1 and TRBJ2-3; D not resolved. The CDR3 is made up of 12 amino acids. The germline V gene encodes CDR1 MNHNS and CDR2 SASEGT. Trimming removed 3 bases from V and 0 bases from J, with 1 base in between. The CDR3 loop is CASSESTDTQYF. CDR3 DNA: TGTGCCAGCAGTGAGAGCACAGATACGCAGTATTTT.

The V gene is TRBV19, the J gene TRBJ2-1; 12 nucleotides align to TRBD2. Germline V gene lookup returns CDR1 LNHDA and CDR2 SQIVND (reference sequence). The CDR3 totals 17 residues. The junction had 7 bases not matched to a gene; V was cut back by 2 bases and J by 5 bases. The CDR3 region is CASSIPRLAGDHNEQFF. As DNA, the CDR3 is TGTGCCAGTAGTATACCCAGACTAGCGGGAGACCACAATGAGCAGTTCTTC.

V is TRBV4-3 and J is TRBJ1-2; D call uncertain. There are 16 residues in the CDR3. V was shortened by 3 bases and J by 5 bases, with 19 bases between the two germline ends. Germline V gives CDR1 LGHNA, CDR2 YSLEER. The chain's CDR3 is CASSHRAGPYPYGYTF. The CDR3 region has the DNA TGCGCCAGCAGCCATCGAGCAGGCCCCTACCCTTATGGCTACACCTTC.

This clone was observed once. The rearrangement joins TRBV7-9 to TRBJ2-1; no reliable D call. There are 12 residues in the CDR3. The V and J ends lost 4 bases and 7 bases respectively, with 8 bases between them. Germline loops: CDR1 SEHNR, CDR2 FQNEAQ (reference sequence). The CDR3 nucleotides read TGTGCCAGCAGCTCCCCCAGGAATGAGCAGTTCTTC. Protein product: CASSSPRNEQFF. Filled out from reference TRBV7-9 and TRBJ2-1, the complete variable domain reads DTGVSQNPRHKITKRGQNVTFRCDPISEHNRLYWYRQTLGQGPEFLTYFQNEAQLEKSRLLSDRFSAERPKGSFSTLEIQRTEQGDSAMYLCASSSPRNEQFFGPGTRLTVL.

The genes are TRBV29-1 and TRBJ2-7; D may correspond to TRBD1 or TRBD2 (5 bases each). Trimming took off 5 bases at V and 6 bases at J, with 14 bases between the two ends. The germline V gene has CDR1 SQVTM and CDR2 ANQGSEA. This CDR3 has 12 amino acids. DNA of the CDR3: TGCAGCGTTATATGGGGGAGTGGCGAGCAGTACTTC. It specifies CSVIWGSGEQYF.